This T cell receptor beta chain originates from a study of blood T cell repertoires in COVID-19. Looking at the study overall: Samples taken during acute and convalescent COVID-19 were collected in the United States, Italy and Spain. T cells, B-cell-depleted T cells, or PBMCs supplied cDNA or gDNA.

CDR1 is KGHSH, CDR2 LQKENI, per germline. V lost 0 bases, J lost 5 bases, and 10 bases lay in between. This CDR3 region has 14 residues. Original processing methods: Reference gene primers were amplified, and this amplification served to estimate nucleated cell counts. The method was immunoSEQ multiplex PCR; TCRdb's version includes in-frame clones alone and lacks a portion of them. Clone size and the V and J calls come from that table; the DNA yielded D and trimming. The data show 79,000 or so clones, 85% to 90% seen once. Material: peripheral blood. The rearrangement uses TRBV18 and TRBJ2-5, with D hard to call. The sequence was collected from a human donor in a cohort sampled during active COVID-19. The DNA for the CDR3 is TGTGCCAGCTCACCACCCTCAATAGAGGAGACCCAGTACTTC. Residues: CASSPPSIEETQYF.